Below, 17 T cell receptor beta chains from the same sample are listed, as sequenced in a study of T cell repertoires and HLA-DP antigens. Generated by immunoSEQ multiplex PCR, the TCRdb table keeps only in-frame clones and is missing some. The sample shows approximately 89,000 clones, about 89% of them seen only once. Their specific antigens are unknown. Sequencing was performed on CD4+ T cells from PBMCs. The origin of the receptors is a man aged 45-65 years in good health and CMV-seronegative.

Turning to this clone: The sample contains more than one DNA sequence encoding this CDR3. V gene TRBV7-9 combines with J gene TRBJ1-2, with D hard to call. There are 12 residues in the CDR3. Germline CDR1 and CDR2: SEHNR and FQNEAQ (reference sequence). The V and J ends lost 1 base and 5 bases respectively, with 5 bases between them. This CDR3 is CASSLEGYGYTF. CDR3 coding DNA: TGTGCCAGCAGCTTAGAAGGATATGGCTACACCTTC.

This clone showed up just once. The rearrangement uses TRBV7-9 and TRBJ1-4, with TRBD1 as a possible D gene (6 bases). The CDR3 length is 15 residues. Looked up from germline, CDR1 is SEHNR and CDR2 is FQNEAQ (reference sequence). Trimming removed 5 bases from V and 7 bases from J, with 17 bases in between. The CDR3 DNA sequence: TGTGCCAGCAGCATACAGGGATCGGGAGGTGAAAAACTGTTTTTT. Translated, it gives CASSIQGSGGEKLFF.

The chain employs TRBV2 and TRBJ2-7; maybe TRBD2 (6 bases). Germline CDR1 SNHLY, CDR2 FYNNEI. The CDR3 is 15 residues long. Trimming cost V 6 bases and J 4 bases, with 19 bases left between them. The CDR3 nucleotides read TGTGCCAGCAGGGTCGGTAGGGGAGGAACGTACGAGCAGTACTTC. Its protein product is CASRVGRGGTYEQYF.

This sequence joins TRBV2 and TRBJ1-4; 10 nucleotides match TRBD1. This CDR3 region has 15 residues. Per the germline V gene, CDR1 is SNHLY and CDR2 is FYNNEI. With 7 bases clipped from V and 0 bases from J, the junction kept 2 bases outside the gene matches. In DNA form, the CDR3 reads TGTGCCAGCAAGGGACAGGGGACAACTAATGAAAAACTGTTTTTT. This codes for CASKGQGTTNEKLFF. The complete variable domain, with remaining parts taken from reference TRBV2 and TRBJ1-4, reads EPEVTQTPSHQVTQMGQEVILRCVPISNHLYFYWYRQILGQKVEFLVSFYNNEISEKSEIFDDQFSVERPDGSNFTLKIRSTKLEDSAMYFCASKGQGTTNEKLFFGSGTQLSVL.

The chain is built from TRBV7-9 and TRBJ1-5; possibly TRBD1 for D (5 bases). The germline V gene encodes CDR1 SEHNR and CDR2 FQNEAQ (reference sequence). The CDR3 is 16 residues long. Trimming removed 6 bases at V and 0 bases at J, with 15 bases between. CDR3 in amino acids: CASSFQGGDSNQPQHF. Written as DNA, the CDR3 is TGTGCCAGCAGTTTCCAGGGAGGTGATAGCAATCAGCCCCAGCATTTT.

The V and J genes are TRBV19 and TRBJ1-1; 8 bases match TRBD1. CDR1 and CDR2 (germline): LNHDA, SQIVND (reference sequence). V dropped 7 bases and J dropped 0; count of bases not matched to a gene: 7. This CDR3 spans 15 amino acids. CDR3 sequence: CASNQQGGMNTEAFF. In DNA, the CDR3 is TGTGCCAGTAACCAACAGGGGGGAATGAACACTGAAGCTTTCTTT.

This chain connects TRBV9 to TRBJ2-6; D is unresolved. V was shortened by 3 bases and J by 1 base, with 8 bases between the two germline ends. This CDR3 is built from 15 residues. The V gene's germline CDR1 is SGDLS and CDR2 YYNGEE. The CDR3 spells CASSDLRSGANVLTF. As DNA, the CDR3 is TGTGCCAGCAGCGACCTGAGGTCTGGGGCCAACGTCCTGACTTTC.

With respect to this clone: A much larger clone lies one base from this, so it may be a read error. The identical CDR3 is also encoded by other nucleotide sequences in the sample. The rearrangement links TRBV29-1 to TRBJ1-1; TRBD1 aligns across 9 bases. The ends lost 6 bases at V and 2 bases at J; junction bases unmatched: 10. Germline assignment: CDR1 SQVTM and CDR2 ANQGSEA. The CDR3 runs 15 residues. CDR3 protein: CSVLGQGDLNTEAFF. Here the CDR3 DNA reads TGCAGCGTCCTGGGACAGGGAGACCTCAACACTGAAGCTTTCTTT.

The chain joins TRBV5-4 to TRBJ2-5; perhaps TRBD1 as D (5 bases). With 2 bases removed from V and 0 bases from J, the gap between germline ends came to 8 bases. The CDR3 extends over 14 amino acids. CDR1 and CDR2 from the germline V gene are SGHNT and YYREEE (reference sequence). CDR3 sequence: CASSFDRYQETQYF. The CDR3 region has the DNA TGTGCCAGCAGCTTCGACAGATACCAAGAGACCCAGTACTTC. Looking up the rest from reference TRBV5-4 and TRBJ2-5 gives the full variable domain: ETGVTQSPTHLIKTRGQQVTLRCSSQSGHNTVSWYQQALGQGPQFIFQYYREEENGRGNFPPRFSGLQFPNYSSELNVNALELDDSALYLCASSFDRYQETQYFGPGTRLLVL.

The rearrangement uses TRBV7-2 and TRBJ2-5; D gene unclear. Germline loops: CDR1 SGHTA, CDR2 FQGNSA. Trimming removed 4 bases at V and 5 bases at J, with 14 bases between. This CDR3 is built from 14 residues. Here the CDR3 reads CASSSVFLAETQYF. The CDR3 bases are TGTGCCAGCAGCTCCGTATTCCTCGCGGAGACCCAGTACTTC.

To note about this clone: Other DNA sequences from this sample encode an identical CDR3 as well. The chain's CDR3 is CASSNEKLFF. The CDR3 coding sequence is TGTGCCAGTAGCAATGAAAAACTGTTTTTT. V gene TRBV19 combines with J gene TRBJ1-4; D uncertain. CDR1 LNHDA and CDR2 SQIVND come from the germline V gene (reference sequence). Deletions cut 6 bases from V and 5 bases from J, with 1 base between. This CDR3 comprises 10 residues.

This sequence joins TRBV5-5 and TRBJ2-7; D gene ambiguous. The CDR3 consists of 13 residues. From germline, CDR1 is SGHKS and CDR2 YYEKEE (reference sequence). V was trimmed by 0 bases and J by 1 base, leaving 5 bases between them. In DNA, the CDR3 is TGTGCCAGCAGCTTGGTTACATCCTACGAGCAGTACTTC. Translation gives CASSLVTSYEQYF.

The V and J genes are TRBV7-9 and TRBJ2-1; 12 bases match TRBD2. The CDR3 spans 15 residues. Germline-derived CDR1 and CDR2 are SEHNR and FQNEAQ (reference sequence). V lost 3 bases to trimming and J lost 9 bases; unmatched junction nucleotides: 6. The CDR3 region has the DNA TGTGCCAGCAGCTTCGGACTAGCGGGATACGTTGAGCAGTTCTTC. This translates into CASSFGLAGYVEQFF. Drawing the rest from reference TRBV7-9 and TRBJ2-1, the complete variable domain is DTGVSQNPRHKITKRGQNVTFRCDPISEHNRLYWYRQTLGQGPEFLTYFQNEAQLEKSRLLSDRFSAERPKGSFSTLEIQRTEQGDSAMYLCASSFGLAGYVEQFFGPGTRLTVL.

J is TRBJ2-1 and V is TRBV7-2, with TRBD2 identical over 10 bases. In germline, CDR1 is SGHTA, CDR2 FQGNSA. V shed 6 bases, J shed 6 bases, and the junction held 8 bases outside the gene matches. This CDR3 is built from 15 residues. CDR3 residues: CASRYTSGNFNEQFF. As DNA, the CDR3 is TGTGCCAGCAGGTACACTAGCGGGAACTTCAATGAGCAGTTCTTC.

This chain links TRBV5-1 with TRBJ2-5; 8 bases line up with TRBD2. The CDR3 is 14 residues long. Germline values: CDR1 SGHRS, CDR2 YFSETQ. Trimming at V came to 7 bases and at J to 4 bases, leaving 9 bases not matched to a gene. The CDR3 here is CASVRDGRGETQYF. The CDR3 DNA reads as TGCGCCAGCGTCCGGGACGGGAGGGGAGAGACCCAGTACTTC.

The V gene is TRBV29-1, the J gene TRBJ2-7; D is unclear. Trimming left V 4 bases short and J 3 bases short, with 13 bases between. The germline V gene has CDR1 SQVTM and CDR2 ANQGSEA. The length of the CDR3 is 13 residues. This chain's CDR3 is CSVVLPPIYEQYF. DNA of the CDR3: TGCAGCGTTGTTCTCCCCCCGATCTACGAGCAGTACTTC.

This chain links TRBV11-2 with TRBJ2-2; unclear D gene. With 0 bases removed from V and 4 bases from J, the gap between germline ends came to 9 bases. The germline V gene has CDR1 SGHAT and CDR2 FQNNGV. This CDR3 has 15 amino acids. CDR3 nucleotides: TGTGCCAGCAGCTTAGAGGCCCGGATCACCGGGGAGCTGTTTTTT. Its translation is CASSLEARITGELFF.